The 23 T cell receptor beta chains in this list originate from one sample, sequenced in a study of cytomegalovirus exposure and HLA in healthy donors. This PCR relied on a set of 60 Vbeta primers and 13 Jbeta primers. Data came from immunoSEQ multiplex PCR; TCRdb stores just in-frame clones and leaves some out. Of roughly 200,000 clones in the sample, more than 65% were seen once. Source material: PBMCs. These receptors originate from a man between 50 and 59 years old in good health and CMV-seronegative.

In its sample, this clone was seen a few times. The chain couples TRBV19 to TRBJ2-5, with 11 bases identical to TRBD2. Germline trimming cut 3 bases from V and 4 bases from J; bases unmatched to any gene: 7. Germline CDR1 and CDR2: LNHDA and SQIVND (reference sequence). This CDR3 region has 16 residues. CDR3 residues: CASSIPASGRPETQYF. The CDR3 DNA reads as TGTGCCAGTAGTATTCCTGCTAGCGGGAGGCCAGAGACCCAGTACTTC.

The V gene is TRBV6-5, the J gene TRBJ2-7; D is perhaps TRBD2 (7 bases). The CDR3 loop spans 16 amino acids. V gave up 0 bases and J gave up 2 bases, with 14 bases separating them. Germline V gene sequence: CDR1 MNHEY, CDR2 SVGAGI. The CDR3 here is CASSYSRGGRPYEQYF. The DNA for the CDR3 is TGTGCCAGCAGTTACTCGAGGGGGGGTAGACCCTACGAGCAGTACTTC.

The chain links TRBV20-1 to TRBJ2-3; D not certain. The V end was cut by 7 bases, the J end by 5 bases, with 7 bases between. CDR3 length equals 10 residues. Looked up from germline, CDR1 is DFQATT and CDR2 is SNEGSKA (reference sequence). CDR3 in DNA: TGCAGTGGTTCACAAGATACGCAGTATTTT. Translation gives CSGSQDTQYF.

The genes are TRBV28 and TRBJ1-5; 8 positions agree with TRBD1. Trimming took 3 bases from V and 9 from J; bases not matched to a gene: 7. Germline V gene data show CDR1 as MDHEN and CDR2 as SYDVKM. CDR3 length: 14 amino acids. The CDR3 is CASSFGQGVGPQHF. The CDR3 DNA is TGTGCCAGCAGTTTTGGACAGGGAGTGGGGCCCCAGCATTTT.

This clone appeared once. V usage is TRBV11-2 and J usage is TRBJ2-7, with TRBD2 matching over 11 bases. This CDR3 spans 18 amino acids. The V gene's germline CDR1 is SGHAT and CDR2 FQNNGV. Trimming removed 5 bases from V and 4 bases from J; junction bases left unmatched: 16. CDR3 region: CASSPNREGLADFYEQYF. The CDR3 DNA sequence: TGTGCCAGCAGCCCGAATCGAGAGGGACTAGCGGACTTTTACGAGCAGTACTTC.

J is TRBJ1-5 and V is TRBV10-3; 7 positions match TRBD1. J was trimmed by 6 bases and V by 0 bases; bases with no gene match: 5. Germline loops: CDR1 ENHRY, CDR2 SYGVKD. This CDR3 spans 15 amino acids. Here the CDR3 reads CAISESGQSFQPQHF. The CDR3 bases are TGTGCCATCAGTGAGTCGGGACAGTCGTTTCAGCCCCAGCATTTT.

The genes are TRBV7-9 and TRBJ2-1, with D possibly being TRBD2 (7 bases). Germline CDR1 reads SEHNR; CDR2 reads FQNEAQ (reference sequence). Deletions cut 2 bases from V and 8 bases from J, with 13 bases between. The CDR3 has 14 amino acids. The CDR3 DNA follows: TGTGCCAGCAGCTTAAGAACAGGGAGGGATGAGCAGTTCTTC. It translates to CASSLRTGRDEQFF.

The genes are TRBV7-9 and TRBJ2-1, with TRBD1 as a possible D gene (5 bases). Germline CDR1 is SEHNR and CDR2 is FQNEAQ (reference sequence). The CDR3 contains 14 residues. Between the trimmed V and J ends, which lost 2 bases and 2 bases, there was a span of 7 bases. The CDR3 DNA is TGTGCCAGCAGCTTACAGGGCCCCTACAATGAGCAGTTCTTC. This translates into CASSLQGPYNEQFF. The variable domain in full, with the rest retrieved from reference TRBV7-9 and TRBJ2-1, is DTGVSQNPRHKITKRGQNVTFRCDPISEHNRLYWYRQTLGQGPEFLTYFQNEAQLEKSRLLSDRFSAERPKGSFSTLEIQRTEQGDSAMYLCASSLQGPYNEQFFGPGTRLTVL.

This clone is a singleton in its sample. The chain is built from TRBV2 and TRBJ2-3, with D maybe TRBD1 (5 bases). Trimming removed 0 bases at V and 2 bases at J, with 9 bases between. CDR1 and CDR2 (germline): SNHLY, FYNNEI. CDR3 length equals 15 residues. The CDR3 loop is CASSEAPTVTDTQYF. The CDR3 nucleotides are TGTGCCAGCAGTGAAGCCCCGACAGTCACAGATACGCAGTATTTT.

CDR3 sequence (DNA): TGTGCCAGCAGTTTTGGTACAGGAGCTCGCGAGCAGTACTTC. This gives the protein CASSFGTGAREQYF. The V call is TRBV27, the J call TRBJ2-7; perhaps TRBD1 as D (5 bases). Germline V gene data show CDR1 as MNHEY and CDR2 as SMNVEV (reference sequence). V was shortened by 3 bases and J by 6 bases, with 15 bases between the two germline ends. CDR3 size: 14 residues.

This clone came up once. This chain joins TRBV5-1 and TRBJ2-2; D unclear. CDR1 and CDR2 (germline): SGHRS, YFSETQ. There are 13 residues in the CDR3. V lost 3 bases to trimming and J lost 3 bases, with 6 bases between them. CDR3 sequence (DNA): TGCGCCAGCAGCTACTTATACACCGGGGAGCTGTTTTTT. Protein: CASSYLYTGELFF.

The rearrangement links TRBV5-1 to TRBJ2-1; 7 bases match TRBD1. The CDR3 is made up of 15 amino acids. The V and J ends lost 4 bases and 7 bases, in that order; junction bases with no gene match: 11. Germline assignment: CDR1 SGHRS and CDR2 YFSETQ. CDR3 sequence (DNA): TGCGCCAGCAGCACGGGGACAGCTGAGCCTAATGAGCAGTTCTTC. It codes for CASSTGTAEPNEQFF.

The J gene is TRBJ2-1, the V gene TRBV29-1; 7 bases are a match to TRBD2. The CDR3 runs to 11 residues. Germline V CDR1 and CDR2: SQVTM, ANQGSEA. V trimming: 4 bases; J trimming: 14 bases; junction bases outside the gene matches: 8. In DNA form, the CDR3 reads TGCAGCGTTGCGGATTGGACTAGTAAGTTCTTC. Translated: CSVADWTSKFF.

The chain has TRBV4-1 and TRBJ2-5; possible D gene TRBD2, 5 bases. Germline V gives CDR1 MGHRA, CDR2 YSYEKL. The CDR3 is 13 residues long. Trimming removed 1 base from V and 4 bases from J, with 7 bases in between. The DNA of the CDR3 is TGCGCCAGCAGCCAAGTTGGGAGAGAGACCCAGTACTTC. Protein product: CASSQVGRETQYF.

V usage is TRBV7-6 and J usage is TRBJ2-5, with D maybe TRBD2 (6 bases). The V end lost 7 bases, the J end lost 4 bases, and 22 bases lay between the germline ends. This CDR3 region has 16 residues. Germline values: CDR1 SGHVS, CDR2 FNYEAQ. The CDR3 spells CASTSDVRRAGETQYF. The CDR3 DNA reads TGTGCCAGCACCTCCGACGTAAGGAGGGCCGGAGAGACCCAGTACTTC.

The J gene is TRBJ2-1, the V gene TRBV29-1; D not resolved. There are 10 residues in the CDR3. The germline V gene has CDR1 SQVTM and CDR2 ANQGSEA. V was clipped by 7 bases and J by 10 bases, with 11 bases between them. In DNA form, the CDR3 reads TGCAGCGGAGTCCAGGTAGAGCAGTTCTTC. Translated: CSGVQVEQFF.

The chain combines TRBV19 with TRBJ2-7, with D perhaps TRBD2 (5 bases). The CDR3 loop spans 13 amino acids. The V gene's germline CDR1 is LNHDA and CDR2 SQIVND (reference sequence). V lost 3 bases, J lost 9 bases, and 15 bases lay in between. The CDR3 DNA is TGTGCCAGTAGTATCGAAGGGAGTAGGACGCAGTACTTC. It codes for CASSIEGSRTQYF.

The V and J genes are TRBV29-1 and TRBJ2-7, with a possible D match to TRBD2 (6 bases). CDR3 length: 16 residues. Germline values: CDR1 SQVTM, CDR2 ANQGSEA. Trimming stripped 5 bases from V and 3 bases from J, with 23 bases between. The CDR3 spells CSVPRDFGSKIYEQYF. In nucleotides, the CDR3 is TGCAGCGTTCCCCGGGACTTCGGTTCCAAGATCTACGAGCAGTACTTC.

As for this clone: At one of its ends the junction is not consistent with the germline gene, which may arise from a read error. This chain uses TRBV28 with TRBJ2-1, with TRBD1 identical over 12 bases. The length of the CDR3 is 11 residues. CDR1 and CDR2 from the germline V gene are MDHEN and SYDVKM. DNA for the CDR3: TGTGCCAGCGGGAGCGGGGACAGGGGGCTCTTC. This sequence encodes CASGSGDRGLF. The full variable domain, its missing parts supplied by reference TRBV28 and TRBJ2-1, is DVKVTQSSRYLVKRTGEKVFLECVQDMDHENMFWYRQDPGLGLRLIYFSYDVKMKEKGDIPEGYSVSREKKERFSLILESASTNQTSMYLCASGSGDRGLFGPGTRLTVL.

For the CDR3, the DNA is TGTGCCAGCAGTTACGCAGCGGGAGCGCAAGAGACCCAGTACTTC. It encodes CASSYAAGAQETQYF. The chain recombines TRBV6-5 with TRBJ2-5; 8 bases line up with TRBD2. Germline V gene lookup returns CDR1 MNHEY and CDR2 SVGAGI. Germline trimming cut 2 bases from V and 2 bases from J; bases unmatched to any gene: 4. This CDR3 comprises 15 residues.

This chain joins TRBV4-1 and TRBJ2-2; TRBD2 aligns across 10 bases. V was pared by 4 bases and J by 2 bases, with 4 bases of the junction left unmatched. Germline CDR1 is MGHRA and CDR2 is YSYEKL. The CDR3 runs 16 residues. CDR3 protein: CASSRGLASNTGELFF. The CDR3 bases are TGCGCCAGCAGCCGGGGACTAGCGAGTAACACCGGGGAGCTGTTTTTT.

The CDR3 here is CASSLSGAGNTIYF. CDR3 in DNA: TGTGCCAGCAGCTTATCAGGGGCTGGAAACACCATATATTTT. The chain couples TRBV7-9 to TRBJ1-3; D perhaps matches TRBD1 (6 bases). The CDR3 loop spans 14 amino acids. Germline lookup yields CDR1 SEHNR and CDR2 FQNEAQ (reference sequence). V lost 2 bases and J lost 2, with 7 bases in between.

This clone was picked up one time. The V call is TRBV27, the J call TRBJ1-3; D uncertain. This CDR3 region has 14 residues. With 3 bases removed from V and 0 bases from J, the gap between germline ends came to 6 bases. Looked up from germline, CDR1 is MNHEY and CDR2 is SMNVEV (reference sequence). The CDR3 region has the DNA TGTGCCAGCAGTTTCTCCTACTCTGGAAACACCATATATTTT. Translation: CASSFSYSGNTIYF.